The present T cell receptor (beta chain) was sequenced within a study of Ad26.COV2.S vaccination and SARS-CoV-2 variants. On the study more broadly: The Ad26.COV2.S arm of the COV1001 trial was where the donor was placed. Each vaccinee took Ad26.COV2.S intramuscularly, once or twice 56 days apart.

Trimming removed 1 base at V and 7 bases at J, with 14 bases between. This CDR3 is built from 16 residues. CDR1 is SNHLY and CDR2 is FYNNEI in the germline V gene. The treatment was: over 15 received Ad26.COV2.S at low or high dose, single or two shots; several received placebo; per-sample allocation not given. Day 63 following the first vaccine or placebo injection was when the samples were taken. Expression of Wuhan-strain SARS-CoV-2 spike came from the Ad26 vector that formed the vaccine. Profiling relied on immunoSEQ multiplex PCR, and the TCRdb table lists in-frame clones only, not all of them. The sample lists about 400,000 clones; about nine tenths were seen once.

This specimen was peripheral blood, taken in a trial of Ad26.COV2.S vaccine versus placebo. This sequence joins TRBV2 and TRBJ1-6; D remains ambiguous. The origin of this receptor is a person aged 18-60 years who received the Ad26.COV2.S COVID-19 vaccine or a placebo. Here the CDR3 DNA reads TGTGCCAGCAGTGAAGGAACAAGGGTTTCCAATTCACCCCTCCACTTT. This encodes CASSEGTRVSNSPLHF.